What follows are 15 T cell receptor beta chains derived from one specimen sequenced in a study of beta chain features in type 1 diabetes (dated by TCRdb to between 2017 and 2018). Preparation of the library involved the immunoSEQ multiplex PCR assay. The entire isolated RNA was reverse transcribed using the High Capacity cDNA Reverse Transcription Kit, and thus expressed TCRB transcripts were sequenced. TCRdb limited this immuneACCESS table to in-frame rearrangements with V and J called. A share of clones is missing; checked studies link under half to unresolved V genes, and the rest is unexplained. This sample gives 300,000 to 400,000 clones in total; around an eighth of them show up just once. Less than 0.02% of the sample comes from the top ten. Material for sequencing was naive CD4+ T cells from blood. The intended sense of this specimen's cell subset or site label: true naive CD4+ T cells. All receptors come from a man between 18 and 29 years old in good health.

Ten or more counts support this clone. The gene calls are TRBV13 and TRBJ2-7, with TRBD1 identical over 8 bases. Germline-derived CDR1 and CDR2 are PRHDT and FYEKMQ (reference sequence). The CDR3 runs 15 residues. The junction had 13 bases not matched to a gene; V was cut back by 5 bases and J by 7 bases. The CDR3 sequence is CASSLRGQGTREQYF. CDR3 DNA: TGTGCCAGCAGCCTTCGAGGACAGGGTACGCGGGAGCAGTACTTC.

The V gene is TRBV9, the J gene TRBJ1-2; perhaps TRBD1 as D (5 bases). The CDR3 has 16 residues. Germline CDR1 reads SGDLS; CDR2 reads YYNGEE. Trimming took off 4 bases at V and 4 bases at J, with 20 bases between the two ends. CDR3 protein: CASSRQGAETVYGYTF. For the CDR3, the DNA is TGTGCCAGCAGCCGGCAGGGCGCGGAAACCGTCTATGGCTACACCTTC.

CDR3 sequence reads: CASTEQAPNTEAFF. In nucleotides, the CDR3 is TGTGCCAGCACCGAACAGGCACCGAACACTGAAGCTTTCTTT. This chain links TRBV28 with TRBJ1-1; possible D gene TRBD1, 5 bases. With 7 bases removed from V and 1 base from J, the gap between germline ends came to 13 bases. CDR3 size: 14 residues. Germline V gene lookup returns CDR1 MDHEN and CDR2 SYDVKM.

The chain links TRBV7-2 to TRBJ1-3; D uncertain. Trimming pared 0 bases from V and 6 bases from J, leaving 6 bases between. The CDR3 totals 13 residues. CDR1 is SGHTA, CDR2 FQGNSA, per germline. Here the CDR3 reads CASSLASLNTIYF. Here the CDR3 DNA reads TGTGCCAGCAGCTTAGCCTCGTTAAACACCATATATTTT.

This clone came up a few times. The rearrangement links TRBV27 to TRBJ2-2; tentative D call: TRBD1 (6 bases). CDR3 length equals 16 residues. The V end was cut by 6 bases, the J end by 3 bases, with 17 bases between. Germline CDR1 is MNHEY and CDR2 is SMNVEV (reference sequence). The CDR3 sequence is CASRTGQQIYTGELFF. DNA for the CDR3: TGTGCCAGCAGGACTGGACAGCAGATATACACCGGGGAGCTGTTTTTT.

The V call is TRBV4-3, the J call TRBJ1-5, with no clear D. The germline gives CDR1 LGHNA, CDR2 YSLEER. The CDR3 spans 13 residues. Trimming took 0 bases from V and 6 from J, leaving 6 bases between them. The chain's CDR3 is CASSQEMAQPQHF. For the CDR3, the DNA is TGCGCCAGCAGCCAAGAAATGGCTCAGCCCCAGCATTTT.

This clone was recorded a few times. The chain has TRBV30 and TRBJ1-1; no clear D. The CDR3 runs to 13 residues. CDR1 GTSNPN and CDR2 SVGIG come from the germline V gene (reference sequence). Trimming cost V 2 bases and J 1 base, with 8 bases left between them. The CDR3 region has the DNA TGTGCCTGGAGTTTATATAAGAACACTGAAGCTTTCTTT. Its translation is CAWSLYKNTEAFF.

Only a few counts were recorded for this clone. V gene TRBV10-3 combines with J gene TRBJ2-2; 10 bases fit TRBD1. Germline lookup yields CDR1 ENHRY and CDR2 SYGVKD. The CDR3 has 14 residues. V shed 11 bases, J shed 4 bases, and the junction held 7 bases outside the gene matches. CDR3 loop: CALRTGGGTGELFF. DNA for the CDR3: TGTGCCCTCCGGACAGGGGGAGGCACCGGGGAGCTGTTTTTT.

J is TRBJ2-7 and V is TRBV13, with 13 nucleotides matching TRBD2. V lost 0 bases and J lost 0; bases outside the gene matches: 2. The CDR3 has 17 residues. Looked up from germline, CDR1 is PRHDT and CDR2 is FYEKMQ (reference sequence). The CDR3 protein is CASSLGTSGGSSYEQYF. CDR3 in DNA: TGTGCCAGCAGCTTAGGGACTAGCGGGGGGAGCTCCTACGAGCAGTACTTC.

This clone was observed a few times. This chain joins TRBV9 and TRBJ2-7; D might be TRBD2 (6 bases). V lost 4 bases and J 2 bases, leaving 16 bases between the germline ends. The germline V gene encodes CDR1 SGDLS and CDR2 YYNGEE. The CDR3 is 15 residues long. CDR3 sequence: CASSPGDVAAYEQYF. CDR3 nucleotides: TGTGCCAGCAGCCCTGGGGACGTAGCGGCCTACGAGCAGTACTTC.

The chain has TRBV7-9 and TRBJ2-1, with 9 positions matching TRBD2. The CDR3 runs 14 residues. Looked up from germline, CDR1 is SEHNR and CDR2 is FQNEAQ (reference sequence). After removal of 2 bases from V and 10 bases from J, the junction contained 6 bases not matched to a gene. CDR3 sequence reads: CASSLTAGGSEQFF. As DNA, the CDR3 is TGTGCCAGCAGCTTAACAGCGGGAGGTAGCGAGCAGTTCTTC.

V gene TRBV30 combines with J gene TRBJ2-1; 7 positions agree with TRBD2. Germline trimming cut 5 bases from V and 7 bases from J; bases unmatched to any gene: 8. CDR3 length: 13 residues. The germline CDR1 and CDR2 sequences are GTSNPN and SVGIG (reference sequence). CDR3 nucleotide sequence: TGTGCCTGGGGGAGCGGGAATATGAATGAGCAGTTCTTC. Protein: CAWGSGNMNEQFF. The full variable domain, with the rest looked up from reference TRBV30 and TRBJ2-1, is SQTIHQWPATLVQPVGSPLSLECTVEGTSNPNLYWYRQAAGRGLQLLFYSVGIGQISSEVPQNLSASRPQDRQFILSSKKLLLSDSGFYLCAWGSGNMNEQFFGPGTRLTVL.

The count of this clone is one. V usage is TRBV30 and J usage is TRBJ2-1, with TRBD2 identical over 9 bases. V shed 2 bases, J shed 8 bases, and the junction held 7 bases outside the gene matches. There are 14 residues in the CDR3. CDR1 and CDR2 from the germline V gene are GTSNPN and SVGIG (reference sequence). This CDR3 reads CAWSRLAGRYEQFF. The CDR3 bases are TGTGCCTGGAGTAGGCTAGCGGGAAGGTATGAGCAGTTCTTC.

This rearrangement joins TRBV6-6 to TRBJ1-5; perhaps TRBD1 as D (5 bases). The CDR3 loop spans 14 amino acids. The V and J ends lost 2 bases and 3 bases respectively, with 8 bases between them. CDR1 and CDR2 (germline): MNHNY, SVGAGI (reference sequence). This CDR3 is CASSYGQNNQPQHF. In DNA, the CDR3 is TGTGCCAGCAGTTACGGACAAAACAATCAGCCCCAGCATTTT.

This clone was picked up a small number of times. This chain joins TRBV7-3 and TRBJ1-2; 7 bases agree with TRBD1. Unmatched junction bases numbered 4, after V lost 5 bases and J lost 4 bases. CDR1 is SGHTA and CDR2 is FQGTGA in the germline V gene. The CDR3 is made up of 13 amino acids. CDR3 bases: TGTGCCAGCAGCAAGGACAGGAGCTATGGCTACACCTTC. Amino acid sequence: CASSKDRSYGYTF.